This T cell receptor beta chain appears in the sequencing data of a study of blood T cells in healthy people across ages. Study at large: Template switching picked up about one barcoded beta molecule for each two T cells. General study results and limits: Among T cells, TCR beta diversity per million cells dropped roughly linearly as age rose. Donor CMV status, an unknown factor, possibly confounded changes in expanded clonotypes.

On this clonotype itself: What it recognizes is unknown.

V dropped 4 bases and J dropped 4; count of bases not matched to a gene: 9. This CDR3 region has 15 residues. In germline, CDR1 is MGHDK, CDR2 SYGVNS. With a J-beta primer mix and a sample-barcoded 5' primer, a second PCR ran about 7 to 11 cycles. Each single sample gave us at least 2.5 million CDR3-containing paired-end reads. TCRdb itself ran the 5' RACE reads through MiXCR, one entry per CDR3 protein. The top ten hold 3% to 4.5% of the sample, which has 600,000 or so distinct CDR3 sequences, 20% to 25% seen once. The clonotype comes from a man between 65 and 79 years old in good health. Material: blood. V and J are TRBV25-1 and TRBJ2-7, with TRBD1 identical over 8 bases. CDR3: CASSGASDRAYEQYF. The CDR3 DNA is TGTGCCAGCAGTGGGGCCTCGGACAGGGCGTACGAGCAGTACTTC.